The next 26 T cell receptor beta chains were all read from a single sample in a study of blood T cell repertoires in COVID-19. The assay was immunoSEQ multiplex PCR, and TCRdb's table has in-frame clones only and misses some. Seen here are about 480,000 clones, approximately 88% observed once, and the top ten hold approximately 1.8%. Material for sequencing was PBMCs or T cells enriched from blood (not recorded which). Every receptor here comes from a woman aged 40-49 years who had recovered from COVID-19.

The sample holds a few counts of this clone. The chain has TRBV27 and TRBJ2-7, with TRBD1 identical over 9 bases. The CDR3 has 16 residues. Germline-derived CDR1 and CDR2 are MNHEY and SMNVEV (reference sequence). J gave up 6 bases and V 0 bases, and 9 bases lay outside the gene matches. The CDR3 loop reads CASSLSAGTGSPEQYF. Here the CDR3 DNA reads TGTGCCAGCAGTTTATCCGCTGGGACAGGGTCCCCCGAGCAGTACTTC.

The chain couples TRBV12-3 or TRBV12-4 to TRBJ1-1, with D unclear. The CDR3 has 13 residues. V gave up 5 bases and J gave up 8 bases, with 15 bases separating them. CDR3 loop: CASSAQIDKEAFF. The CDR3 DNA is TGTGCCAGCAGTGCGCAAATTGACAAGGAAGCTTTCTTT.

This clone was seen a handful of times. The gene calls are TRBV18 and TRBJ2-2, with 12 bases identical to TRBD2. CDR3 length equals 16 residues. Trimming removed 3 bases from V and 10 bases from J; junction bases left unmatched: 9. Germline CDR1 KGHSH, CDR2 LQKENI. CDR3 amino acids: CASSPGLAGSVAELFF. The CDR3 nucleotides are TGTGCCAGCTCACCCGGACTAGCGGGATCGGTAGCGGAGCTGTTTTTT.

DNA for the CDR3: TGTGCCACTTCGGTAGCGGGCTCCTACGAGCAGTACTTC. This encodes CATSVAGSYEQYF. The J gene is TRBJ2-7, the V gene TRBV27; 7 bases map to TRBD2. V lost 10 bases, J lost 0 bases, and 6 bases stayed unmatched. From germline, CDR1 is MNHEY and CDR2 SMNVEV (reference sequence). The CDR3 runs to 13 residues.

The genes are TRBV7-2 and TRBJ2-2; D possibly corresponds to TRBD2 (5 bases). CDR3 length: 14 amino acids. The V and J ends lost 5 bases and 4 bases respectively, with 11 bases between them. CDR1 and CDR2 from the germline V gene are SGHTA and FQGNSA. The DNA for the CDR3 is TGTGCCAGCAGCCCCGTGGGGAGCACCGGGGAGCTGTTTTTT. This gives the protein CASSPVGSTGELFF.

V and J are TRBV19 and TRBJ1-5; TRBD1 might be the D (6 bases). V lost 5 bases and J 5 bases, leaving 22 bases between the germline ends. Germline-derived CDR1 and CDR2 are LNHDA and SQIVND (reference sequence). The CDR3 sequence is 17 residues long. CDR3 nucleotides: TGTGCCAGTAGTGTCTTACCCGGGACAACGTATGATCAGCCCCAGCATTTT. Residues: CASSVLPGTTYDQPQHF.

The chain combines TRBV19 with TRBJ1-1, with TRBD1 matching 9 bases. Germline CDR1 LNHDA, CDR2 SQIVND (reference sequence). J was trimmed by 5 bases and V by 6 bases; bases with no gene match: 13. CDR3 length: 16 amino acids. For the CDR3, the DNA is TGTGCCAGTAGCCTAGACAGGGGGGCTGTGGAGACTGAAGCTTTCTTT. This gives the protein CASSLDRGAVETEAFF.

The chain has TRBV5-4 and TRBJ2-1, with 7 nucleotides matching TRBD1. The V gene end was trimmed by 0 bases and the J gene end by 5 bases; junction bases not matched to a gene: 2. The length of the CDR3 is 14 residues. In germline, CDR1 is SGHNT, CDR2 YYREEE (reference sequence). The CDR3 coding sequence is TGTGCCAGCAGCTTGGGGGACAGCAACAATGAGCAGTTCTTC. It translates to CASSLGDSNNEQFF.

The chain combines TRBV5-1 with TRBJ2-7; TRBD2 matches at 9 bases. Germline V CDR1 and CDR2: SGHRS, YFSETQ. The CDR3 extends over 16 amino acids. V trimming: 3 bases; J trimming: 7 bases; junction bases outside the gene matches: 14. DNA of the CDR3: TGCGCCAGCAGCTCGGTAGCGGGAGCCTCTTCGGGGGAGCAGTACTTC. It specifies CASSSVAGASSGEQYF.

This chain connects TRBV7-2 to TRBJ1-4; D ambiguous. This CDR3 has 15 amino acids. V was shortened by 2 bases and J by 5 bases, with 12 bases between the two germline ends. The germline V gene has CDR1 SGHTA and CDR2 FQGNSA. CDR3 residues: CASSLPISGNEKLFF. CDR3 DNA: TGTGCCAGCAGCTTACCTATTTCAGGAAATGAAAAACTGTTTTTT.

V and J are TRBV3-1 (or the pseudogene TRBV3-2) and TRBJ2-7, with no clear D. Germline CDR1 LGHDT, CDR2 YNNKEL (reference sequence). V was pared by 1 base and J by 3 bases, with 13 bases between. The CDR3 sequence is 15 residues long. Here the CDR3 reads CASSQAPPNNYEQYF. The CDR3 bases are TGTGCCAGCAGCCAAGCCCCACCAAACAACTACGAGCAGTACTTC.

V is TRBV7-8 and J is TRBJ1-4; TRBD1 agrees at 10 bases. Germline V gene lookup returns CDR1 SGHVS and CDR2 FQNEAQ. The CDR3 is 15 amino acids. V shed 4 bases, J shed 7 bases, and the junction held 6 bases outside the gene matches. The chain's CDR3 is CASSSRTGGGEKLFF. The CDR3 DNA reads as TGTGCCAGCAGCTCCAGGACAGGGGGAGGTGAAAAACTGTTTTTT.

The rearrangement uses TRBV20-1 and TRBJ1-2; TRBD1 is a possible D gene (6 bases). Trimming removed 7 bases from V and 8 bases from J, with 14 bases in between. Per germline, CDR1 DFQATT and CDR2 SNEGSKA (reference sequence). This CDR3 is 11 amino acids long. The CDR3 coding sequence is TGCAGTGTTTACAGGGAACAAGGCTACACCTTC. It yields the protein CSVYREQGYTF.

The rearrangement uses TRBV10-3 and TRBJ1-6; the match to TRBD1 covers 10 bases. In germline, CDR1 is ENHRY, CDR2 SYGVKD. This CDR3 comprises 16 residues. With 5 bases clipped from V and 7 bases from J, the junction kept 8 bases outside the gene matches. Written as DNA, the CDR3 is TGTGCCATCAGTACAAGCGGGACAGGGGTAAATTCACCCCTCCACTTT. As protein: CAISTSGTGVNSPLHF.

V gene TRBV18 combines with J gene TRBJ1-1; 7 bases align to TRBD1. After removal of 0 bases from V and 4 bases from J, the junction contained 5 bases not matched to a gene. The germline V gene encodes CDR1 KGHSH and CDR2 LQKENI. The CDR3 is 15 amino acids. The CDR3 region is CASSPPVGGGTEAFF. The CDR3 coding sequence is TGTGCCAGCTCACCACCAGTAGGGGGCGGCACTGAAGCTTTCTTT.

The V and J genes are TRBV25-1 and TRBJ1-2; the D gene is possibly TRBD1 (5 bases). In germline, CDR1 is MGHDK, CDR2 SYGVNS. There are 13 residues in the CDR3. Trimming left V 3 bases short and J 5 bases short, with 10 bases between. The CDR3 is CASSEGLEYGYTF. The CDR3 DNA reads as TGTGCCAGCAGTGAGGGACTAGAGTATGGCTACACCTTC.

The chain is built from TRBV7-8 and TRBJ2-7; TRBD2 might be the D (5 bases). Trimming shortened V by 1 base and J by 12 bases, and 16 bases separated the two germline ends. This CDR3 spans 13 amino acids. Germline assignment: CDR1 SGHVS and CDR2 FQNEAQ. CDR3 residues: CASSLDRRSGRYF. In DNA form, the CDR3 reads TGTGCCAGCAGCTTAGATCGGCGGAGCGGACGGTACTTC.

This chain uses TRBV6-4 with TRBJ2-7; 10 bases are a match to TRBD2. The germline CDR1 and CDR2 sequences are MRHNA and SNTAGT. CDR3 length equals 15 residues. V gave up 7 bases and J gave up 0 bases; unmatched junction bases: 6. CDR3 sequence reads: CASTRSGRVSYEQYF. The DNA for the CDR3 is TGTGCCAGCACCCGGAGCGGGAGGGTCTCCTACGAGCAGTACTTC.

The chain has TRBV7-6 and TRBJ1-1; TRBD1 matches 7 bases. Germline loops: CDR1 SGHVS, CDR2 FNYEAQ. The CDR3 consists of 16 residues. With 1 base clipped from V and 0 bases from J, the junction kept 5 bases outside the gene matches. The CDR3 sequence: CASSLGGQRMNTEAFF. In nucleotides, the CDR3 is TGTGCCAGCAGCTTAGGGGGACAGCGTATGAACACTGAAGCTTTCTTT.

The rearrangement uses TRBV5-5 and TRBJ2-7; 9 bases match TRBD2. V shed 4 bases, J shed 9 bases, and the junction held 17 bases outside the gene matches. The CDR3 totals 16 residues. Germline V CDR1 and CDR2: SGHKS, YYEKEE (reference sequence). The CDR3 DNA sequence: TGTGCCAGCAGCACCCCCAGACCGAATAGCGGGAGTTCGCAGTACTTC. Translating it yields CASSTPRPNSGSSQYF.

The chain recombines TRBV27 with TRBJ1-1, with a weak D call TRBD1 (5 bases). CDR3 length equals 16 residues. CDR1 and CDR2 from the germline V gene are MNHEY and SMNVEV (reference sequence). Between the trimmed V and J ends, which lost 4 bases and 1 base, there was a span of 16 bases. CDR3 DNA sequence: TGTGCCAGCAGTTCCCCCACGGGAGGGACGAACACTGAAGCTTTCTTT. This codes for CASSSPTGGTNTEAFF.

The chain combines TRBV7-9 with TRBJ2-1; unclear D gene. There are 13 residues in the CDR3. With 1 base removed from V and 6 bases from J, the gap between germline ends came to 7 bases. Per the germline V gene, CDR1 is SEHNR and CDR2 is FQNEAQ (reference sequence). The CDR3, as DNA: TGTGCCAGCAGCTTAGTCCCCCGCAATGAGCAGTTCTTC. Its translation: CASSLVPRNEQFF.

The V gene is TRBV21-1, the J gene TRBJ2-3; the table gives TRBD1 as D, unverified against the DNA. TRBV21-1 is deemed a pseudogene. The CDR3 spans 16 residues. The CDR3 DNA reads TGTGCCAGCAGCTCCAAAGGGGGACAGAGCACAGATACGCAGTATTTT. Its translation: CASSSKGGQSTDTQYF.

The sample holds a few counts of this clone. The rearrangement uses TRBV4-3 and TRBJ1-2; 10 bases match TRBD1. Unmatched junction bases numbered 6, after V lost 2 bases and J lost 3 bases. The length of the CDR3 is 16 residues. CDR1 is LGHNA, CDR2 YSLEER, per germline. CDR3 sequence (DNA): TGCGCCAGCAGCCAAAACCGGGACAGGGGAGACTATGGCTACACCTTC. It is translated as CASSQNRDRGDYGYTF.

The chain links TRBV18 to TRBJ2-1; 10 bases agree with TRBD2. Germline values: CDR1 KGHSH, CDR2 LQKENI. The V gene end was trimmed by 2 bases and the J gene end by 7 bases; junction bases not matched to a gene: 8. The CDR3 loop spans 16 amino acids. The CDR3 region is CASSPTASGSGNEQFF. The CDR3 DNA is TGTGCCAGCTCACCAACGGCTAGCGGGAGTGGGAATGAGCAGTTCTTC.

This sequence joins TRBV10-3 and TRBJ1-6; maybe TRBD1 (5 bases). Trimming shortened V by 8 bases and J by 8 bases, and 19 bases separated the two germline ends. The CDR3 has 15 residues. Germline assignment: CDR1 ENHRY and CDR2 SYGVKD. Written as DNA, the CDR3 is TGTGCCATCGCCCGGGCGGGACTCGTGGATTCACCCCTCCACTTT. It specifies CAIARAGLVDSPLHF.